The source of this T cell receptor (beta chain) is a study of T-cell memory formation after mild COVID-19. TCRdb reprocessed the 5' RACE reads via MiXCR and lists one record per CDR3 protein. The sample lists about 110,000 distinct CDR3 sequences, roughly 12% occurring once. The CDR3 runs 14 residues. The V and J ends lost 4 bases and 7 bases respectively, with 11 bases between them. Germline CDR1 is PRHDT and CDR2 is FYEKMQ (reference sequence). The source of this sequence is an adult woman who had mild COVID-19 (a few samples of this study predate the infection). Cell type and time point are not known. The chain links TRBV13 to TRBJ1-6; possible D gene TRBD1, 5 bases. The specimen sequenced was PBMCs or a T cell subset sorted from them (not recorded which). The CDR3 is CASSWGPSNSPLHF. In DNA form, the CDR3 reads TGTGCCAGCAGCTGGGGACCAAGCAATTCACCCCTCCACTTT.